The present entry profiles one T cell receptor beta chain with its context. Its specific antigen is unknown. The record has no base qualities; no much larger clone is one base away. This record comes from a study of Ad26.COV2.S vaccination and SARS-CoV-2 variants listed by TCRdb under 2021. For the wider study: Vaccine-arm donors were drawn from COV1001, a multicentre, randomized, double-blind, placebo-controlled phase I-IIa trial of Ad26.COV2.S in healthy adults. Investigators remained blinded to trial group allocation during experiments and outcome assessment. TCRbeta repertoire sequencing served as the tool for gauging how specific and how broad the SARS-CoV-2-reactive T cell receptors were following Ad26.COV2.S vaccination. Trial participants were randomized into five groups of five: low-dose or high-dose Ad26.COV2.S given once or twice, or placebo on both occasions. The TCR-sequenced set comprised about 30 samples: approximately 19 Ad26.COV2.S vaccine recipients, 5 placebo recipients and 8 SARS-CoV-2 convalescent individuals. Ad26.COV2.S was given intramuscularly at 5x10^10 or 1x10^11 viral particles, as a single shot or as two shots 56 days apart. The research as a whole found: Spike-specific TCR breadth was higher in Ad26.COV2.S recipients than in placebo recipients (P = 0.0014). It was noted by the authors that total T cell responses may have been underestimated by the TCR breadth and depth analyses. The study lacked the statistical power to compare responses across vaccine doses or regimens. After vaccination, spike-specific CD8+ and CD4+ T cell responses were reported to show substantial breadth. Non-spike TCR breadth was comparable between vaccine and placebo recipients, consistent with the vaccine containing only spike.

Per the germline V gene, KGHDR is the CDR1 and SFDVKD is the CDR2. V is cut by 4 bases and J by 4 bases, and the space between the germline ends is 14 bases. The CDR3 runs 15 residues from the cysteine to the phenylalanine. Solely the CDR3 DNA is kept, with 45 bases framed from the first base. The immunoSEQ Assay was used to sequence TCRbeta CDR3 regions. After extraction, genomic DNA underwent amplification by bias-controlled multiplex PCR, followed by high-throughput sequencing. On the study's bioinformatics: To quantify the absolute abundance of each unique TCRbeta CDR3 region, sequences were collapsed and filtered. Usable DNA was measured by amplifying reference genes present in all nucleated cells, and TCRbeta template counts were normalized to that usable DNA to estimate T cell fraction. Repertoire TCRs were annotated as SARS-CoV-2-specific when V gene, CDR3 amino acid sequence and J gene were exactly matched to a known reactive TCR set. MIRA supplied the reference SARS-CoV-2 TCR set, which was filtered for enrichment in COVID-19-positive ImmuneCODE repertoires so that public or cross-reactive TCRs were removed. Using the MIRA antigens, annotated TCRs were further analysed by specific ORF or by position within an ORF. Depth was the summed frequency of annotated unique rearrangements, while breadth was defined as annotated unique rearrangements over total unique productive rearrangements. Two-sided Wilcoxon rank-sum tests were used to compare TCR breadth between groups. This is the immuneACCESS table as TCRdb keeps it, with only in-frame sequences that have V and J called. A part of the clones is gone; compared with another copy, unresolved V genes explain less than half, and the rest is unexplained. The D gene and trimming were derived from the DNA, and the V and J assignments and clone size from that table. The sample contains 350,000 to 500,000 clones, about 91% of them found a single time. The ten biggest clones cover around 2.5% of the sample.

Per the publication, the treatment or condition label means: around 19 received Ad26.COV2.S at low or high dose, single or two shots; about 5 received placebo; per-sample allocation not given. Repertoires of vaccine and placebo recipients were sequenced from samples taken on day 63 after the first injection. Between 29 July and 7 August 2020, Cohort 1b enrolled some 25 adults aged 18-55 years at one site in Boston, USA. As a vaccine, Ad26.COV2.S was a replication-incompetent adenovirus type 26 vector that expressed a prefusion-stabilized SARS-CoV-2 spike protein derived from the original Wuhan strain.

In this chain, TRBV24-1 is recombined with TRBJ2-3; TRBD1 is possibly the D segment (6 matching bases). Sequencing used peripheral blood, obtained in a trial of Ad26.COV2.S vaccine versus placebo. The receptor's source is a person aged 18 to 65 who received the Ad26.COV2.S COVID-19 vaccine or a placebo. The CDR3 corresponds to CATSEVAGVPDTQYF. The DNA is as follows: TGTGCCACCAGTGAGGTGGCAGGGGTCCCAGATACGCAGTATTTT.